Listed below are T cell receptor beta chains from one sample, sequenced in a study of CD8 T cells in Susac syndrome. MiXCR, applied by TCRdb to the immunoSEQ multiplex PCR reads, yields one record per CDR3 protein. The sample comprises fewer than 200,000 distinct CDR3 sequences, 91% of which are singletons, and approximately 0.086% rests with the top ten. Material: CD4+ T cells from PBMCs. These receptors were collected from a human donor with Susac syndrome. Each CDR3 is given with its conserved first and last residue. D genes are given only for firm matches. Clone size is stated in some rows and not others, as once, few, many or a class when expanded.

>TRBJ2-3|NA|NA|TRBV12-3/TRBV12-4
CASSTGRVATDTQYF
TGTGCCAGCAGTACGGGACGAGTCGCCACAGATACGCAGTATTTT
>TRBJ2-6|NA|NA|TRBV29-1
CSAAAGNSGANVLTF
TGCAGCGCCGCGGCGGGCAACTCTGGGGCCAACGTCCTGACTTTC
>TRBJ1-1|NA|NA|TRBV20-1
CSARVGTTNTEAFF
TGCAGTGCTAGAGTAGGGACAACGAACACTGAAGCTTTCTTT
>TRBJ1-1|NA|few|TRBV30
CAWSLQGDTEAFF
TGTGCCTGGAGTCTGCAGGGAGACACTGAAGCTTTCTTT
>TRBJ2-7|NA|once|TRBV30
CAWSVHRSHEQYF
TGTGCCTGGAGTGTACACAGGTCGCACGAGCAGTACTTC
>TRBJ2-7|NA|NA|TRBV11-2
CASSLAPWQDYEQYF
TGTGCCAGCAGCTTAGCCCCTTGGCAGGACTACGAGCAGTACTTC
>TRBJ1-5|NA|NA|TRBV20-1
CSARTDYSNQPQHF
TGCAGTGCTAGGACAGACTATAGCAATCAGCCCCAGCATTTT
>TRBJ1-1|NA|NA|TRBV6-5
CASSYMRNTEAFF
TGTGCCAGCAGTTACATGAGGAACACTGAAGCTTTCTTT
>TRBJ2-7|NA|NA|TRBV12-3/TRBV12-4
CASSQEDRVRTYEQYF
TGTGCCAGCAGTCAGGAGGACCGAGTGAGGACTTACGAGCAGTACTTC
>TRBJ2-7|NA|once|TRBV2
CASKRRDTHEQYF
TGTGCCAGCAAACGCCGGGACACACACGAGCAGTACTTC
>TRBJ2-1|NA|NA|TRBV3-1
CASSPRDSTYNEQFF
TGTGCCAGCAGCCCCCGGGACTCCACCTACAATGAGCAGTTCTTC
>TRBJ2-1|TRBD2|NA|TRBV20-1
CSASSNGLAPGEQFF
TGCAGTGCTAGTTCTAACGGACTAGCTCCTGGTGAGCAGTTCTTC
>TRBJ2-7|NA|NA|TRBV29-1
CSVVAFYEQYF
TGCAGCGTTGTAGCGTTCTACGAGCAGTACTTC
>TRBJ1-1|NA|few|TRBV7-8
CASSQKMNTEAFF
TGTGCCAGCAGCCAAAAAATGAACACTGAAGCTTTCTTT
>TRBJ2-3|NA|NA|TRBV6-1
CASSNQGGAYTDTQYF
TGTGCCAGCAGTAATCAGGGGGGAGCGTACACAGATACGCAGTATTTT
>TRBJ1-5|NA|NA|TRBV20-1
CSATGASNQPQHF
TGCAGTGCTACGGGGGCCAGCAATCAGCCCCAGCATTTT
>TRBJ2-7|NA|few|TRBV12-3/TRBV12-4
CASTEETYEQYF
TGTGCCAGCACCGAGGAGACCTACGAGCAGTACTTC
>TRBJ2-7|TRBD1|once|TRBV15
CATSSRQGSEQYF
TGTGCCACCAGCAGCCGACAGGGCTCCGAGCAGTACTTC
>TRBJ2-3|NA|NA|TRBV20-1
CSAGRRGGGYVDTQYF
TGCAGTGCTGGTCGCAGAGGTGGGGGCTATGTAGATACGCAGTATTTT
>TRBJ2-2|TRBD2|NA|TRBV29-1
CSVGTSANTGELFF
TGCAGCGTTGGAACTAGCGCGAACACCGGGGAGCTGTTTTTT
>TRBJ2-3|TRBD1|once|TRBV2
CASSEGAFSVDTQYF
TGTGCCAGCAGCGAGGGGGCTTTTAGTGTAGATACGCAGTATTTT
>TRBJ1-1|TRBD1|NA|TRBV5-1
CASSPRGFSEAFF
TGCGCCAGCAGCCCCAGGGGGTTCAGTGAAGCTTTCTTT
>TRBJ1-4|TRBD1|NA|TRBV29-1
CSALGTGFEKLFF
TGCAGCGCCCTCGGGACAGGGTTCGAAAAACTGTTTTTT
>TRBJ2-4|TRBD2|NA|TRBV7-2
CASRLAGGFGNIQYF
TGTGCCAGCAGACTAGCGGGAGGGTTTGGAAACATTCAGTACTTC
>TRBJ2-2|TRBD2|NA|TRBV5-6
CASSFGLAGGRNTGELFF
TGTGCCAGCAGCTTCGGACTAGCGGGGGGCCGTAACACCGGGGAGCTGTTTTTT
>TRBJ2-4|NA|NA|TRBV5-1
CASSDRRRTKNIQYF
TGCGCCAGCAGCGATCGCCGTAGGACCAAAAACATTCAGTACTTC
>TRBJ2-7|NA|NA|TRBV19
CASSIGTGPYEQYF
TGTGCCAGTAGTATCGGGACGGGTCCCTACGAGCAGTACTTC
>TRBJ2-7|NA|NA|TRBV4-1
CASSRTVLYEQYF
TGCGCCAGCAGCCGGACCGTTTTGTACGAGCAGTACTTC
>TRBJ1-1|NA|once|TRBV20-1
CSARDGRGDAEAFF
TGCAGTGCTAGAGATGGTAGGGGGGATGCTGAAGCTTTCTTT
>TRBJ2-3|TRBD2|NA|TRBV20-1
CSASPEGGRTDTQYF
TGCAGTGCTTCTCCGGAGGGAGGGCGGACAGATACGCAGTATTTT
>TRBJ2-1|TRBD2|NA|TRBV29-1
CSAARGSGGITYNEQFF
TGCAGCGCGGCTAGGGGTAGCGGGGGGATCACCTACAATGAGCAGTTCTTC